This TCR beta chain originates from a study of human thymus T cells. Donation was from healthy Finnish infants who were having corrective surgery that addressed congenital heart defects. The assay was immunoSEQ multiplex PCR, and TCRdb's table has in-frame clones only and misses some. This sample yields some 46,000 clones, of which around 95% are seen a single time; over 0.15% belongs to the top ten. The length of the CDR3 is 13 residues. Unmatched junction bases numbered 13, after V lost 9 bases and J lost 9 bases. CDR1 and CDR2 from the germline V gene are LNHDA and SQIVND (reference sequence). Sample: blood. The chain combines TRBV19 with TRBJ1-2, with 7 nucleotides matching TRBD1. The receptor was derived from a girl younger than two with a congenital heart defect but otherwise immunologically healthy. CDR3 sequence reads: CASRSTGRGSYTF. The CDR3 DNA reads as TGTGCCAGCCGCTCGACAGGGCGGGGTAGCTACACCTTC.